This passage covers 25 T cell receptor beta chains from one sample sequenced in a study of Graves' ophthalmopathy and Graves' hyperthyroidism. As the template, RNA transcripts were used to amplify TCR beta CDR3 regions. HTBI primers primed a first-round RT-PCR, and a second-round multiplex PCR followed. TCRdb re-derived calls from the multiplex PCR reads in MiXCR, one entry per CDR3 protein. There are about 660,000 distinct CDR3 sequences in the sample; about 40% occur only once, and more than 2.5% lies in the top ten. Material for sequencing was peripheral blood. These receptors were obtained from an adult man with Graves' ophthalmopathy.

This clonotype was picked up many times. The CDR3 DNA reads TGTGCCAGCCCAGGCCGGCAGGGATTGACCGGGGAGCTGTTTTTT. Amino acid sequence: CASPGRQGLTGELFF. The chain couples TRBV10-3 to TRBJ2-2; TRBD1 is a possible D gene (5 bases). The V gene's germline CDR1 is ENHRY and CDR2 SYGVKD. The CDR3 consists of 15 residues. V lost 10 bases, J lost 5 bases, and 20 bases lay in between.

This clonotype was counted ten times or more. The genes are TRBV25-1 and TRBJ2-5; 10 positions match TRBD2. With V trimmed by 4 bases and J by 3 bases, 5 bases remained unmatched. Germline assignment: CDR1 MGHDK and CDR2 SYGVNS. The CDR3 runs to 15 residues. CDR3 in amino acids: CASSAALAGKETQYF. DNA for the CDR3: TGTGCCAGCAGTGCCGCACTAGCGGGGAAAGAGACCCAGTACTTC.

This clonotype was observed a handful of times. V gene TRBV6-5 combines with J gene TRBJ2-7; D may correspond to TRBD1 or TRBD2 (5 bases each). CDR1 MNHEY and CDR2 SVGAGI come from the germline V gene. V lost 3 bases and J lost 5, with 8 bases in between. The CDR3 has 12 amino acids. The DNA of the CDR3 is TGTGCCAGCAGTTATCGGGGCCACGAGCAGTACTTC. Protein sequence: CASSYRGHEQYF.

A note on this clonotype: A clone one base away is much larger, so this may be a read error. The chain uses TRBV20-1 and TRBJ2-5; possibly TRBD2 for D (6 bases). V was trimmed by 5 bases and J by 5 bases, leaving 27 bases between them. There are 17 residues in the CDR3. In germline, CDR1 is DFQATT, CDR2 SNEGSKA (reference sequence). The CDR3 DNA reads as TGCAGTGCTCCCAGCCCCCTAGCATGGGGAGGTGGCGAGACCCAGTACTTC. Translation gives CSAPSPLAWGGGETQYF.

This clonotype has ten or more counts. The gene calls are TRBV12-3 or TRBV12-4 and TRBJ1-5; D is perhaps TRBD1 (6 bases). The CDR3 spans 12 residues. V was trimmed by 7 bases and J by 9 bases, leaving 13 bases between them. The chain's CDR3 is CASKTGQGPQHF. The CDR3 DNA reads TGTGCCAGCAAGACAGGTCAAGGGCCCCAGCATTTT.

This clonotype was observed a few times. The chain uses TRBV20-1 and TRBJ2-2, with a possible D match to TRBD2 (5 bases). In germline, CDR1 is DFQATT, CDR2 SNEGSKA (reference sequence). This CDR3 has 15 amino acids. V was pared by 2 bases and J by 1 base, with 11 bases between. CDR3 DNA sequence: TGCAGTGCTAGAAGGCTAGCTGGGAACACCGGGGAGCTGTTTTTT. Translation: CSARRLAGNTGELFF.

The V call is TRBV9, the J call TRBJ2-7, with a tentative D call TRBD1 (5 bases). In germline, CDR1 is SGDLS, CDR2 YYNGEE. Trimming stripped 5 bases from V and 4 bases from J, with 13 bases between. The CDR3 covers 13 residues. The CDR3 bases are TGTGCCAGCAGTGGCGGCCCAGGGTACGAGCAGTACTTC. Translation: CASSGGPGYEQYF.

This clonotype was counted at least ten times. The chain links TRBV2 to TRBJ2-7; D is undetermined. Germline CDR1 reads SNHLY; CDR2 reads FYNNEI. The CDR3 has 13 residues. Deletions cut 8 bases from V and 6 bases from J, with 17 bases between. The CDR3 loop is CASRPPVWAEQYF. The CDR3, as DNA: TGTGCCAGCCGTCCCCCGGTCTGGGCCGAGCAGTACTTC.

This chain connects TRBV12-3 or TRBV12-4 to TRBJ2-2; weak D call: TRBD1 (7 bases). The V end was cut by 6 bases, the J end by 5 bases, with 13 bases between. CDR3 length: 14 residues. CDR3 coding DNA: TGTGCCAGCAGCCCCAGGGGGGAGACCGGGGAGCTGTTTTTT. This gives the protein CASSPRGETGELFF.

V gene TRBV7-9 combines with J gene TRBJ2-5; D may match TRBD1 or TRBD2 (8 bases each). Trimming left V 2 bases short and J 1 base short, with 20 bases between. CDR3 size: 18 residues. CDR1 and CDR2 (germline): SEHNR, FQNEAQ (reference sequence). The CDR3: CASSLTGGQRGPQETQYF. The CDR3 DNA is TGTGCCAGCAGCTTAACAGGGGGTCAGCGGGGGCCCCAAGAGACCCAGTACTTC. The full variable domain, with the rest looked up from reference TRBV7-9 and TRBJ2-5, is DTGVSQNPRHKITKRGQNVTFRCDPISEHNRLYWYRQTLGQGPEFLTYFQNEAQLEKSRLLSDRFSAERPKGSFSTLEIQRTEQGDSAMYLCASSLTGGQRGPQETQYFGPGTRLLVL.

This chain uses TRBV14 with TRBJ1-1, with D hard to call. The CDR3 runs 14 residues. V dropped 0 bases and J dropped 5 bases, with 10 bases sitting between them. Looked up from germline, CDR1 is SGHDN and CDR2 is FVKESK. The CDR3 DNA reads TGTGCCAGCAGCCAAGAACGTAGCGGGACTGAAGCTTTCTTT. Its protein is CASSQERSGTEAFF.

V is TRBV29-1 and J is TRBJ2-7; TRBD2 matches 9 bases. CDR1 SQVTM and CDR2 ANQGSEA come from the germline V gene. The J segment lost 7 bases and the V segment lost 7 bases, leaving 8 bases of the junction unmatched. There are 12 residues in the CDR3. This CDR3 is CSESGGPWEQYF. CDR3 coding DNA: TGCAGCGAAAGCGGGGGGCCGTGGGAGCAGTACTTC.

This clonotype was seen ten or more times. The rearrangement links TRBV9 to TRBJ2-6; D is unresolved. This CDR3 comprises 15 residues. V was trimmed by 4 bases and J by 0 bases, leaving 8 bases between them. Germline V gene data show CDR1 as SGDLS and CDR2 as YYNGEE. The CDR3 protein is CASSPRYSGANVLTF. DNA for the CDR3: TGTGCCAGCAGCCCTCGGTACTCTGGGGCCAACGTCCTGACTTTC.

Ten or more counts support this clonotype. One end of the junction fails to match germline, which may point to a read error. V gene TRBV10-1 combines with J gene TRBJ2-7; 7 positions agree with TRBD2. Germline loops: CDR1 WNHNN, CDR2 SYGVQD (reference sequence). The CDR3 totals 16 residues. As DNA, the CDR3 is TGCGCCGGCAGGGCACCGGGGACTACCCTAAGGAACGAGCAGTACTTC. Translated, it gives CAGRAPGTTLRNEQYF.

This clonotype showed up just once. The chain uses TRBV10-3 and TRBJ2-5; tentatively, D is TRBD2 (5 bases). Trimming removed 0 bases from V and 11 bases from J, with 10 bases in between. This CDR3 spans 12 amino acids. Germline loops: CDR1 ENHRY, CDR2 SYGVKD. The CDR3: CAISESTGIQYF. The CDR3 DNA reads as TGTGCCATCAGTGAGTCGACGGGGATTCAGTACTTC.

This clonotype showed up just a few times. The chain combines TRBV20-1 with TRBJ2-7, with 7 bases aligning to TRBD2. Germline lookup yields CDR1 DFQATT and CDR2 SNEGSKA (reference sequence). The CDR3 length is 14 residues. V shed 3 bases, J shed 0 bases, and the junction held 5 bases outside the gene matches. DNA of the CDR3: TGCAGTGCTAGTCTGGCTAGCGGCTCCTACGAGCAGTACTTC. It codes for CSASLASGSYEQYF.

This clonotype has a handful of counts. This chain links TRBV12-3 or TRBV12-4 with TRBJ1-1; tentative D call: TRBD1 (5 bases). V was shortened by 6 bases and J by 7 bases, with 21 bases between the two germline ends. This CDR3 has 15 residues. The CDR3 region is CASSGTLRDENEAFF. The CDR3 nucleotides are TGTGCCAGCAGCGGAACCTTACGGGACGAAAATGAAGCTTTCTTT.

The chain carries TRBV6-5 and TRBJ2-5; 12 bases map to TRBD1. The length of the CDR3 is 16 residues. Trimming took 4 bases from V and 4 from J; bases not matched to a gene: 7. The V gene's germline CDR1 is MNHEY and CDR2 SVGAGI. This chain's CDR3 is CASSSFGTGGGETQYF. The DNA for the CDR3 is TGTGCCAGCAGTTCCTTCGGGACAGGGGGCGGAGAGACCCAGTACTTC.

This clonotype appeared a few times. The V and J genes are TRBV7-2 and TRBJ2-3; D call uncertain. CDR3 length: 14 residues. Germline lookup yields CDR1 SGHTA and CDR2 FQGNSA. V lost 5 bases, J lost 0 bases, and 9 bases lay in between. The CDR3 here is CASSPTWSTDTQYF. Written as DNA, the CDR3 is TGTGCCAGCAGCCCCACGTGGAGCACAGATACGCAGTATTTT.

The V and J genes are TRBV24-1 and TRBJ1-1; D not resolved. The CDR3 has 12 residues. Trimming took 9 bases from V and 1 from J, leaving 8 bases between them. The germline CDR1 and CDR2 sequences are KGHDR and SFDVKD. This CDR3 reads CATPTQNTEAFF. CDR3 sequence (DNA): TGTGCCACCCCTACCCAGAACACTGAAGCTTTCTTT.

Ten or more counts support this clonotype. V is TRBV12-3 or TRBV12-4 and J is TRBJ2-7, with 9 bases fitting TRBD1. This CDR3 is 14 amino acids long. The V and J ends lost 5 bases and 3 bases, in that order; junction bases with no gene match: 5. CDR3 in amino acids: CASSPDRGSYEQYF. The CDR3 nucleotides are TGTGCCAGCAGTCCGGACAGGGGTAGCTACGAGCAGTACTTC.

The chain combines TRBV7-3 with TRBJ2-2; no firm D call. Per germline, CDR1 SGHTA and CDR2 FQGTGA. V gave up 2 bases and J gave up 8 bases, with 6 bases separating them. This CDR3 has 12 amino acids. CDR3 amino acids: CASSLALGELFF. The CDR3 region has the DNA TGTGCCAGCAGCTTAGCCCTAGGGGAGCTGTTTTTT.

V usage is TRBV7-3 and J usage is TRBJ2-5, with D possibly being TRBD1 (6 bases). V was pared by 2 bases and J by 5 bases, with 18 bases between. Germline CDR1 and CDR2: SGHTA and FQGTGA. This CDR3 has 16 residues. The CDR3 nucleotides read TGTGCCAGCAGCTTATGGCAGGGGCCGGGTACTGAGACCCAGTACTTC. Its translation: CASSLWQGPGTETQYF.

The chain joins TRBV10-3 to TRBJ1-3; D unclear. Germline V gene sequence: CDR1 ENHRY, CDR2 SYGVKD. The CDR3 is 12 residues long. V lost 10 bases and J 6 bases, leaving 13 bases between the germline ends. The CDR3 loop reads CASHGLVNTIYF. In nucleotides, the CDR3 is TGTGCCAGCCACGGACTAGTAAACACCATATATTTT.

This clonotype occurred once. The CDR3 DNA reads TGTGCCAGCACACACCCCCCGACCGGGGGGCGAGAGACCCAGTACTTC. Translating gives CASTHPPTGGRETQYF. This sequence joins TRBV14 and TRBJ2-5, with D tentatively TRBD2 (7 bases). The CDR3 covers 16 residues. Germline V gene lookup returns CDR1 SGHDN and CDR2 FVKESK. Trimming shortened V by 7 bases and J by 4 bases, and 22 bases separated the two germline ends.